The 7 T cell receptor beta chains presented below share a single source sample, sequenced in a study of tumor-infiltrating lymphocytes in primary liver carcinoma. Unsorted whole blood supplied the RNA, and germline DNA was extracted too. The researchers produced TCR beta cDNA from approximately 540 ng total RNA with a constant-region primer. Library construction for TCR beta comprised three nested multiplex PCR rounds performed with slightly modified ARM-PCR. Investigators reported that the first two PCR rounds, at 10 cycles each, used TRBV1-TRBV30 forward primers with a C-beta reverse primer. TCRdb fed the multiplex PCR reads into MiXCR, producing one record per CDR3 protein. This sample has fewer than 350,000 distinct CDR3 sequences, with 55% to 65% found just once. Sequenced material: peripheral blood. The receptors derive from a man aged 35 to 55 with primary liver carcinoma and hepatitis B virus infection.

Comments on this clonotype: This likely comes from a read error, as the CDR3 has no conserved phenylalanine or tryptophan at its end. This CDR3 reads CANTGQGNSPLHI. The CDR3 DNA sequence: TGCGCCAACACAGGACAGGGCAATTCACCCCTCCACATT. V gene TRBV10-2 combines with J gene TRBJ1-6; 8 positions match TRBD1. Germline V gene lookup returns CDR1 WSHSY and CDR2 SAAADI. V was clipped by 10 bases and J by 7 bases; unmatched bases: 6. The CDR3 consists of 13 residues.

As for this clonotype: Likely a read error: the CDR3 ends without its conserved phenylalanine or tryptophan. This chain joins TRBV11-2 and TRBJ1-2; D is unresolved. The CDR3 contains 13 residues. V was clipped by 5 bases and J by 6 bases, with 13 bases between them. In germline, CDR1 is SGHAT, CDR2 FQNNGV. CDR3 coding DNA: TGTGCCAGCAGCGCAGTCAGGTTTAATGGCTACACCTCC. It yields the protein CASSAVRFNGYTS.

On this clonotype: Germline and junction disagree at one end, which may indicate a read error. CDR3 sequence reads: CACSSRLGTLSYEQYF. The DNA for the CDR3 is TGTGCCTGCAGCTCTCGGCTGGGGACATTATCCTACGAGCAGTACTTC. The chain joins TRBV11-1 to TRBJ2-7; D is possibly TRBD1 (6 bases). Looked up from germline, CDR1 is SGHAT and CDR2 is FQDESV (reference sequence). This CDR3 is 16 amino acids long.

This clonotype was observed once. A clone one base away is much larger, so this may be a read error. CDR3 sequence reads: CAISEWALGTAAYEQYF. For the CDR3, the DNA is TGTGCCATCAGTGAGTGGGCCCTAGGGACCGCAGCCTACGAGCAGTACTTC. The chain joins TRBV10-3 to TRBJ2-7; D may match TRBD1 or TRBD2 (5 bases each). This CDR3 has 17 amino acids. V was pared by 1 base and J by 2 bases, with 18 bases between. Germline CDR1 reads ENHRY; CDR2 reads SYGVKD.

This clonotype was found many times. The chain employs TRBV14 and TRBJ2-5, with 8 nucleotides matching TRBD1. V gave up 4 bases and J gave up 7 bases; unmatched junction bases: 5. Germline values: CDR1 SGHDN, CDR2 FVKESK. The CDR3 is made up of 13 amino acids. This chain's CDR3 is CASSPGQGRTQYF. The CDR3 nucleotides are TGTGCCAGCAGCCCCGGACAGGGACGGACCCAGTACTTC.

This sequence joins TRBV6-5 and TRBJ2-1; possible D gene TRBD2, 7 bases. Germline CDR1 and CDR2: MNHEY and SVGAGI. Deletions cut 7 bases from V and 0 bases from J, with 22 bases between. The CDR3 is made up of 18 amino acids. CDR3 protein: CASTSQGGASVSYNEQFF. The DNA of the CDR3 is TGTGCCAGCACCTCACAGGGAGGGGCTAGCGTCTCCTACAATGAGCAGTTCTTC.

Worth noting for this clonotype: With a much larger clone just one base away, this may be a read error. The CDR3 region has the DNA TGCAGCGTTGAAGGCCTCCCTCTCAAACGCACAGATACGCAGTATTTT. Encoded protein: CSVEGLPLKRTDTQYF. The chain is built from TRBV29-1 and TRBJ2-3; D is ambiguous. The germline gives CDR1 SQVTM, CDR2 ANQGSEA. This CDR3 spans 16 amino acids. Between the trimmed V and J ends, which lost 1 base and 1 base, there was a span of 15 bases.